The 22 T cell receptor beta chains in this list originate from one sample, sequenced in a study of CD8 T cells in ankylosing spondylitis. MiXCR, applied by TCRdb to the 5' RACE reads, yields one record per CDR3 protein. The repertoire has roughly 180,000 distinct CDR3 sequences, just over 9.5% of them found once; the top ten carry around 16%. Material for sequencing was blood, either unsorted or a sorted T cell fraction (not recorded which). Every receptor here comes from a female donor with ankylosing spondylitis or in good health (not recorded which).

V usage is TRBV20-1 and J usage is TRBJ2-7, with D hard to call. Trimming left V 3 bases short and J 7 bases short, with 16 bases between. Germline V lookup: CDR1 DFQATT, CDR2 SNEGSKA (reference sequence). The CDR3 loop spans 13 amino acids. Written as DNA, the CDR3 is TGCAGTGCTAGTGGAGCCCTGAGCGAGGAGCAGTACTTC. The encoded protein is CSASGALSEEQYF.

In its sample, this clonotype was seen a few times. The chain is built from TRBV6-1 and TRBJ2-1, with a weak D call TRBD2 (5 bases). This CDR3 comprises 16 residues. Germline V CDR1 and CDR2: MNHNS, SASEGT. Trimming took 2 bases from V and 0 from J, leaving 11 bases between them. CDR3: CASSETSISSYNEQFF. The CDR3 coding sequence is TGTGCCAGCAGTGAAACTAGTATCAGCTCCTACAATGAGCAGTTCTTC.

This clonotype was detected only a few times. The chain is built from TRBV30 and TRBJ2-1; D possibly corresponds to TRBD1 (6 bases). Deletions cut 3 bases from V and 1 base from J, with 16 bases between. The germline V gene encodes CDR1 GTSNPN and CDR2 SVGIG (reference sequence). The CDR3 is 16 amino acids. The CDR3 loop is CAWSRGGLLSYNEQFF. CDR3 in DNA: TGTGCCTGGAGCCGAGGGGGTTTGTTGTCCTACAATGAGCAGTTCTTC.

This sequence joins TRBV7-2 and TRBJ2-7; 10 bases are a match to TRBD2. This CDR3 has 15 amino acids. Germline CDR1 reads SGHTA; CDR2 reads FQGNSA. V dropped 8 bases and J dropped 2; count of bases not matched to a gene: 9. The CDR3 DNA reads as TGTGCCAGCCAAACCCGAAGCGGGAGGGCCTACGAGCAGTACTTC. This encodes CASQTRSGRAYEQYF.

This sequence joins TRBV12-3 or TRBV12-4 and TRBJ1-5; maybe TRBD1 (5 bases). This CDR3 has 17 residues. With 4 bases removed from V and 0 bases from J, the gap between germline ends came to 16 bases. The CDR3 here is CASSWDPDQNSNQPQHF. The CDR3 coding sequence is TGTGCCAGCAGTTGGGACCCCGACCAAAATAGCAATCAGCCCCAGCATTTT.

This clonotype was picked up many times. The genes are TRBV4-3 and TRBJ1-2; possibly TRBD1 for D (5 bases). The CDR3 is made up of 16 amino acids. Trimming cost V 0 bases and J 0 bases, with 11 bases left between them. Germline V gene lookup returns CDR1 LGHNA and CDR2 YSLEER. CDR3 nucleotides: TGCGCCAGCAGCCAAGATAGGGCAGGGACTAACTATGGCTACACCTTC. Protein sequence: CASSQDRAGTNYGYTF.

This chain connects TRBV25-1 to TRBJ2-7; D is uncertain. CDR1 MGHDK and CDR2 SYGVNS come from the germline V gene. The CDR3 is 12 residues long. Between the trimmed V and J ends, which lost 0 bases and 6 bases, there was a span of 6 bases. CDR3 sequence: CASSEYGSEQYF. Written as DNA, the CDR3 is TGTGCCAGCAGTGAATACGGGTCCGAGCAGTACTTC.

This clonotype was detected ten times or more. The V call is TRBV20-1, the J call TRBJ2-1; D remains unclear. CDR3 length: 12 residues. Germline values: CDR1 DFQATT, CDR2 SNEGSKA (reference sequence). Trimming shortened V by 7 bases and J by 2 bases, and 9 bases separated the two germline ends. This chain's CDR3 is CSGTEPYNEQFF. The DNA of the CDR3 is TGCAGTGGAACAGAGCCCTACAATGAGCAGTTCTTC.

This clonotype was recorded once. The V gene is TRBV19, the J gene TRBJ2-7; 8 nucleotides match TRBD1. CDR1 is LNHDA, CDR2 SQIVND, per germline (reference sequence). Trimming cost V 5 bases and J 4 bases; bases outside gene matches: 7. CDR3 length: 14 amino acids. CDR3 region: CASSAGTGTYEQYF. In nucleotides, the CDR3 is TGTGCCAGTAGTGCCGGGACAGGAACTTACGAGCAGTACTTC. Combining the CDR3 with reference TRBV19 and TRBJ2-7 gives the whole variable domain DGGITQSPKYLFRKEGQNVTLSCEQNLNHDAMYWYRQDPGQGLRLIYYSQIVNDFQKGDIAEGYSVSREKKESFPLTVTSAQKNPTAFYLCASSAGTGTYEQYFGPGTRLTVT.

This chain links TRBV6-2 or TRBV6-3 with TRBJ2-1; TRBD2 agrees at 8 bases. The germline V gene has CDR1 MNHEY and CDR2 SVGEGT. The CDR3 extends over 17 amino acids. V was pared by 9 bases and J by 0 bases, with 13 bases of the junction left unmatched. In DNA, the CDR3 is TGTGCCAGTCTCCCCGGGGGGGACCCGAGCTCCTACAATGAGCAGTTCTTC. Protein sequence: CASLPGGDPSSYNEQFF.

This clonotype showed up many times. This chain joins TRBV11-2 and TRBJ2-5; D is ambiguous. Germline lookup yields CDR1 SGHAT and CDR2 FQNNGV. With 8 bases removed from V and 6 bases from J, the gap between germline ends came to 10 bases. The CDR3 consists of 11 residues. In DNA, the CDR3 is TGTGCCAGCTTACGCGGACAGACCCAGTACTTC. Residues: CASLRGQTQYF.

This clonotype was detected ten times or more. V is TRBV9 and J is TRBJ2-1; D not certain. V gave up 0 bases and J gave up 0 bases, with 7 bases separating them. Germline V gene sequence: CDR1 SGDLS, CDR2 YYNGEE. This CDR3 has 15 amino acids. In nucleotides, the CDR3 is TGTGCCAGCAGCGTAGACTTAAGCTCCTACAATGAGCAGTTCTTC. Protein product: CASSVDLSSYNEQFF.

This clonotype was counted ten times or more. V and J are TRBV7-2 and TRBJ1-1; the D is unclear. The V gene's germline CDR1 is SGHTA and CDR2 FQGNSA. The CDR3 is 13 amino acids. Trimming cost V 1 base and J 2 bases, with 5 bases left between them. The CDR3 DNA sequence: TGTGCCAGCAGCTTAGGGGATAACACTGAAGCTTTCTTT. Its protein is CASSLGDNTEAFF.

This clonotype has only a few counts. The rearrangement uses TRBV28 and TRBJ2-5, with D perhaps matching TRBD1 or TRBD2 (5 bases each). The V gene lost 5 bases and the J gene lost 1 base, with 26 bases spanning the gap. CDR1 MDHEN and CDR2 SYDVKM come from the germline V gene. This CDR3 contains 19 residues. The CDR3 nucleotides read TGTGCCAGCAGTCTCTATCGGCGACTTCGGGACCGCCCCCAAGAGACCCAGTACTTC. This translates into CASSLYRRLRDRPQETQYF.

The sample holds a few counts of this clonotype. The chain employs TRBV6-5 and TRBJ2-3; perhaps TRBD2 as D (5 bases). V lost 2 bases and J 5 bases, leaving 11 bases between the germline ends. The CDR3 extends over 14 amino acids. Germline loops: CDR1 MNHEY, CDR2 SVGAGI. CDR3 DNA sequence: TGTGCCAGCAGTTACGGCCCGGCGGGAGATACGCAGTATTTT. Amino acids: CASSYGPAGDTQYF.

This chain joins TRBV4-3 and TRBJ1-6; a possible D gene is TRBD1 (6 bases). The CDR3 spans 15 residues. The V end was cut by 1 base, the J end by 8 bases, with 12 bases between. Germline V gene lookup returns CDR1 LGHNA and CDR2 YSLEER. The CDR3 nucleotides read TGCGCCAGCAGCCAAGTGGGGGCCTCATATTCACCCCTCCACTTT. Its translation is CASSQVGASYSPLHF.

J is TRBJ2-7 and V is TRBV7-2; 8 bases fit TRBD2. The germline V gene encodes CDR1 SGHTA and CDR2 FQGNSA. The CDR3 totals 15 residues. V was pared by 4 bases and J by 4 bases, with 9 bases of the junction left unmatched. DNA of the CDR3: TGTGCCAGCAGCTCACTCCGGGAGGGACGGTACGAGCAGTACTTC. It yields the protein CASSSLREGRYEQYF.

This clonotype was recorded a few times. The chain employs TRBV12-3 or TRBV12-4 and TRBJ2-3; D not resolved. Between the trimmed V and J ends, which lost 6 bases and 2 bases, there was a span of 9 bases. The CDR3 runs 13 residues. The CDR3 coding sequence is TGTGCCAGCAGCGAAATCCACACAGATACGCAGTATTTT. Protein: CASSEIHTDTQYF.

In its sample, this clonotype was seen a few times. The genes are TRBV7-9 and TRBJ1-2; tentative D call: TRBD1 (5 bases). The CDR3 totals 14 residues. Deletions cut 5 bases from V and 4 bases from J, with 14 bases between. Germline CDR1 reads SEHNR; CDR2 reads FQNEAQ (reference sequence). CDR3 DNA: TGTGCCAGCAGCGCCCCGACAGTCCTCTATGGCTACACCTTC. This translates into CASSAPTVLYGYTF.

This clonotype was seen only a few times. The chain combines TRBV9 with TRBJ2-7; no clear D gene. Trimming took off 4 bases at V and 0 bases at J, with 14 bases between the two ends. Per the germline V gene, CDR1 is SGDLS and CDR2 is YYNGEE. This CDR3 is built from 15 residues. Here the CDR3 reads CASSPDPGSSYEQYF. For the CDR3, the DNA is TGTGCCAGCAGCCCGGACCCCGGCAGCTCCTACGAGCAGTACTTC.

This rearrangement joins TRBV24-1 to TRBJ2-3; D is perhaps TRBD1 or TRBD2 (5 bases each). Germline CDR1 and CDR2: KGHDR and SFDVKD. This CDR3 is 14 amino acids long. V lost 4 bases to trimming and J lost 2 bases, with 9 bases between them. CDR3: CATSEPGATDTQYF. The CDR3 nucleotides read TGTGCCACCAGTGAGCCCGGGGCCACAGATACGCAGTATTTT.

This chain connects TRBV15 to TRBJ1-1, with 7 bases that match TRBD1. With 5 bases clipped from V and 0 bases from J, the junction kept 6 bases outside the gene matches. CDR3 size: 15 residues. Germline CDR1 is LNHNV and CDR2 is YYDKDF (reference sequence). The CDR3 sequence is CATSGDRLMNTEAFF. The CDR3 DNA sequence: TGTGCCACCAGCGGGGACAGACTCATGAACACTGAAGCTTTCTTT.